Included here is one TCR beta chain sequence, with context. The CDR3 has 13 residues. CDR1 and CDR2 from the germline V gene are GTSNPN and SVGIG (reference sequence). The V end was cut by 5 bases, the J end by 5 bases, with 15 bases between. Noted treatment: oral pan-JAK inhibitor, 5-10 mg twice daily. Both peripheral blood and punch biopsies of lesional scalp skin were obtained from patients who had alopecia areata. The data were taken from a study of CD8+ T cells in alopecia areata. Study context: Patients in the study were on tofacitinib for 6 to 18 months, then off it for 6 months.

Extracted RNA was reverse transcribed into cDNA, the sequencing template. The table came from immunoSEQ multiplex PCR; TCRdb's copy has only in-frame clones and leaves some out. The table shows around 120,000 clones, with approximately 60% occurring only once. The source material was CD4+ T cells sorted from blood, sampled at week 4, from a patient treated with tofacitinib. The chain recombines TRBV30 with TRBJ2-5; D possibly corresponds to TRBD1 (6 bases). The receptor was derived from a human donor with alopecia areata. CDR3 DNA: TGTGCCTGGGCAAGGGGGACATCGGAGACCCAGTACTTC. Translated: CAWARGTSETQYF.